Listed below are T cell receptor beta chains from one sample, sequenced in a study of blood T cell repertoires in COVID-19. The method was immunoSEQ multiplex PCR; TCRdb's version includes in-frame clones alone and lacks a portion of them. This sample has under 450,000 clones; roughly four fifths occur once, and the top ten carry approximately 5%. Sample: PBMCs or T cells enriched from blood (not recorded which). The receptors were sampled from a woman between 45 and 65 years old who had recovered from COVID-19. Both conserved end residues are part of each CDR3. The order of the fields is J gene, V gene, clone size, CDR3 protein. Only part of the rows carry a size: once, few, many, or a class if the clone is expanded.

J gene: TRBJ1-1
V gene: TRBV25-1
clone size: -
CDR3 protein: CASGGGSEAFF

J gene: TRBJ1-1
V gene: TRBV4-1
clone size: -
CDR3 protein: CASTGLGSEAFF

J gene: TRBJ2-3
V gene: TRBV6-5
clone size: -
CDR3 protein: CATCLTRVPDTQYF

J gene: TRBJ1-6
V gene: TRBV5-1
clone size: -
CDR3 protein: CASSLGADSPLHF

J gene: TRBJ2-1
V gene: TRBV7-3
clone size: -
CDR3 protein: CASSPVVGLHNEQFF

J gene: TRBJ2-1
V gene: TRBV5-1
clone size: -
CDR3 protein: CASGRGESSYNEQFF

J gene: TRBJ1-4
V gene: TRBV2
clone size: once
CDR3 protein: CASTGEKLFF

J gene: TRBJ2-1
V gene: TRBV30
clone size: -
CDR3 protein: CAWMAGGNFNEQFF

J gene: TRBJ2-5
V gene: TRBV5-1
clone size: -
CDR3 protein: CASSFTGEETQYF

J gene: TRBJ1-4
V gene: TRBV9
clone size: -
CDR3 protein: CASSRLGQGSTNEKLFF

J gene: TRBJ1-2
V gene: TRBV12-3/TRBV12-4
clone size: -
CDR3 protein: CASSPDSNYGYTF

J gene: TRBJ1-2
V gene: TRBV5-4
clone size: -
CDR3 protein: CASSLASVDGYTF

J gene: TRBJ2-5
V gene: TRBV3-1/TRBV3-2
clone size: -
CDR3 protein: CASSQLAGVLETQYF